This paragraph covers one T cell receptor (beta chain) sequence. This receptor's antigen is unknown. Base quality data are lacking; no much larger clone is found one base away. This entry is derived from a study of shared clonotypes between healthy human individuals (dated by TCRdb to the early 2020s). Concerning the study at large: The cohort included three men and two women between 18 and 49 years of age. To estimate repertoire size and how much clonotype sharing occurs between individuals, the study deeply sequenced the blood TCR repertoires of about 5 healthy adults. Leukapheresis yielded between about 0.94 and 8.9 billion PBMCs per donor. To increase sequencing depth and limit assay-specific biases, different laboratories used diverse techniques to prepare libraries and sequence TCR repertoires. Per donor, three plates each were used for CD4 naive and CD4 memory, two for CD8 naive, and one for CD8 memory.

What the research found in general, with its limitations: Larger estimated clonotype richness was generally found for naive subsets than for memory subsets. Pairwise subsampling led to the expectation that sequencing depth would affect the degree of clonotype sharing among donors. Higher generation probabilities were observed for clonotypes shared by all four sorted-subset donors than for non-shared clonotypes. Sampling was restricted to blood, and TCR repertoires in tissues likely differ from the TCR repertoires found in blood. Even with the large sequencing depth, rarefaction of the sorted-subset datasets indicated that sequencing was incomplete. Across a few donors, about 4.5% of naive CD4, around 3.5% of naive CD8, 2.3% of memory CD4, and under 0.45% of memory CD8 clonotypes were shared. The genetic and exposure-history diversity represented was limited by the small number of donors.

Including cysteine and valine, the CDR3 has 16 amino acids. Only CDR3 DNA is held: 48 bases, read in frame from base 1. Using the deep immunoSEQ assay, TCR CDR3 regions were amplified from genomic DNA by multiplex PCR. Genomic DNA extracted from each cell subset was distributed evenly over all wells of several immunoSEQ 96-well plates, and each plate served as one replicate. For sorted subsets, about 210 ng of genomic DNA, equivalent to 30,000 or so T cell genomes, went into each replicate PCR. Purified libraries were measured with a Qubit 3.0 fluorometer, size-checked on a Bioanalyzer 2100, and measured again with the KAPA Library Quantification kit. Each immunoSEQ 96-well plate was sequenced on its own single-read 150-cycle Illumina NextSeq 550 flow cell. In the source study's methods: The immunoSEQ output contained only junctional sequences without quality scores, so filtering could not match that applied to full-length reads. To assign V/J genes and CDR3, sequences were annotated against IMGT germline references using PyIR, a Python wrapper for IgBLAST v1.9. Reads were filtered out if the reads had weak V/J assignments (E-value above 1e-6), no CDR3, stop codons, out-of-frame junctions, or ambiguous translated residues. V3J clonotypes were defined as sequences sharing an identical inferred V gene, J gene, and CDR3 amino acid sequence. To compute the percentage overlap between repertoires, the number of shared unique clonotypes was divided by the size of the smaller repertoire. RTK rarefaction, the Chao1 estimator, and Recon v2.1 estimates of unobserved clonotypes were used to assess repertoire richness. Generation probabilities were computed with OLGA for all TCRbeta clonotypes obtained by the gDNA method from several donors. The table was pulled from immuneACCESS by TCRdb, which kept in-frame rearrangements only. Such tables lose some clones; where checked, under half of the loss comes from unresolved V genes, and the rest has no known cause. V and J calls and clone size come straight from that table; D and trimming were deduced from the DNA. The sample includes around 2.5 million clones, with over 85% observed a single time. About 0.38% of the sample rests with the top ten.

The donors were healthy, HIV-negative adults with no recently reported acute infections or vaccinations. All donors were Caucasian adults living in Nashville, Tennessee, USA. Magnetic negative selection was used to enrich CD4+ T cells, after which naive cells were positively selected on CD45RA and the negative fraction became the memory subset. Blood was obtained by leukapheresis, after which PBMCs were separated by Ficoll-Histopaque density gradient centrifugation and cryopreserved in liquid nitrogen vapor phase. Analytical flow cytometry was used to check the purity and quantity of each magnetically sorted T cell population. Each sorted fraction had its genomic DNA isolated and then quantified by UV absorbance on a Nanodrop 2000c.

This TCR derives from a man between 18 and 35 years old in good health. Some clones in this sample may be carry-over from other donors' samples. Sequencing was carried out using naive CD4+ T cells from PBMCs. The label giving this sample's cell subset or site can be read as: CD45RA+ positively selected. The chain is encoded by TRBV21-1 joined to TRBJ2-7; the table's D call of TRBD2 was not tested on the DNA. TRBV21-1 is a recognized pseudogene. The nucleotides read TGTGCCAGCAGCAAAGCGCGACTAGCGGGTCCTGAAGGTCCCGGAGTC. It specifies CASSKARLAGPEGPGV.